The TCR beta chain described here comes from a study of T cells in severe cutaneous drug reactions. The patients sequenced had a carbamazepine-induced Stevens-Johnson syndrome or toxic epidermal necrolysis reaction. In germline, CDR1 is LGHNA, CDR2 YSLEER. The CDR3 loop spans 15 amino acids. Bulk and single-cell libraries used iRepertoire multiplex PCR with TCR subtype-specific primers. TCRdb reworked the multiplex PCR reads into one entry per CDR3 protein, no DNA. There are approximately 7,600 distinct CDR3 sequences in the sample, with about 24% held by the top ten. The rearrangement uses TRBV4-3 and TRBJ2-7; TCRdb reports TRBD2, a call that lacks DNA to check it against. Specimen: cells from a skin blister. The source of this sequence is a human donor with a severe cutaneous adverse drug reaction. The CDR3 here is CASSQLAGDAYEQYF.